This TCR beta chain was captured in a study of blood T cells in healthy people across ages. CDR1 is SQVTM, CDR2 ANQGSEA, per germline. This CDR3 is built from 15 residues. V lost 6 bases and J lost 3; bases outside the gene matches: 11. Combining a sample-barcoded 5' primer with a J-beta primer mix, a second PCR ran for about 6 to 12 cycles. One entry per CDR3 protein, called by TCRdb with MiXCR from the 5' RACE reads. Among hundreds of thousands of distinct CDR3 sequences listed, roughly two fifths were seen once. The TCR was taken from a man aged 80 or over in good health. This chain uses TRBV29-1 with TRBJ2-5; 9 bases map to TRBD2. The sequenced sample consisted of blood. CDR3 DNA: TGCAGCGTGGGGCTTAGCGGGAGTTCCAAAGAGACCCAGTACTTC. Translation gives CSVGLSGSSKETQYF.